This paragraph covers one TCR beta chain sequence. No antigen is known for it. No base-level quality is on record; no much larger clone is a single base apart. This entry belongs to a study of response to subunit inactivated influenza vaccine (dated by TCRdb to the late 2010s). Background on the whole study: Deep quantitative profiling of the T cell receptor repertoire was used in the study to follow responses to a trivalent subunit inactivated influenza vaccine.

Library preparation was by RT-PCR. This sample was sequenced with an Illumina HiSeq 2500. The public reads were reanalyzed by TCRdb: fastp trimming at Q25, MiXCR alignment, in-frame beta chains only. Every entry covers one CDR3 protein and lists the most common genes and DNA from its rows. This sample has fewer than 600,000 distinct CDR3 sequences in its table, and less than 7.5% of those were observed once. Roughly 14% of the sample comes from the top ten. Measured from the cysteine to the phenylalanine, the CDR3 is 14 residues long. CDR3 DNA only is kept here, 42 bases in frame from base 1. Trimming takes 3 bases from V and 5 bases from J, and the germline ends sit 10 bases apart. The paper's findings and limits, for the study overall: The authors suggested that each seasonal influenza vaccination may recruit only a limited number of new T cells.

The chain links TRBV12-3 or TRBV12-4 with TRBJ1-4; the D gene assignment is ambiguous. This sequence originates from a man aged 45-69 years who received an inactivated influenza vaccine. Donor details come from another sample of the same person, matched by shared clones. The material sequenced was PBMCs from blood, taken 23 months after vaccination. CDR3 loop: CASSFLGGNEKLFF. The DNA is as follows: TGTGCCAGCAGTTTCCTTGGCGGGAATGAAAAACTGTTTTTT.